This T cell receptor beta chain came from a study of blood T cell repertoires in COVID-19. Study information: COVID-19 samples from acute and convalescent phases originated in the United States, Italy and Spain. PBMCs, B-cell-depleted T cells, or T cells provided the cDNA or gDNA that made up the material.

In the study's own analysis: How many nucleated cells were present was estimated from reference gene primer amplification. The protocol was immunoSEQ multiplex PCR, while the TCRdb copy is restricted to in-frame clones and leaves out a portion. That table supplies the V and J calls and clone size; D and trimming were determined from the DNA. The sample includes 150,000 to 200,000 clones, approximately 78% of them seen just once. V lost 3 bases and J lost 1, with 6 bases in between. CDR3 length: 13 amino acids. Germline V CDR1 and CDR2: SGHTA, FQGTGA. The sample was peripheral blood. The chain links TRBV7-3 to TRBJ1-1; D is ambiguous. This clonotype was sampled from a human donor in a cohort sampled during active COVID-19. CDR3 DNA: TGTGCCAGCAGCTTCCGGGAGAACACTGAAGCTTTCTTT. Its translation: CASSFRENTEAFF.